The 20 T cell receptor beta chains below all came from one sample that was sequenced in a study of Graves' ophthalmopathy and Graves' hyperthyroidism. Investigators amplified TCR beta CDR3 regions from RNA transcripts. An initial RT-PCR round employing HTBI primers preceded a second-round multiplex PCR. TCRdb re-called the multiplex PCR reads with MiXCR, one entry per CDR3 protein. The sample has 600,000 to 650,000 distinct CDR3 sequences, about a fifth seen once; the top ten hold around 7%. Source material: peripheral blood. The receptors stem from a woman under 30 with stable Graves' hyperthyroidism. Some clones in this sample may be carry-over from other donors' samples.

On this clonotype: A much larger clone is a single base away; this may be a read error. No conserved phenylalanine or tryptophan ends this CDR3, so it is likely a read error. This rearrangement joins TRBV29-1 to TRBJ2-7, with 10 bases matching TRBD2. The CDR3 consists of 14 residues. Losses at the gene ends were 4 bases for V and 6 bases for J; bases not matched to a gene: 9. CDR1 is SQVTM and CDR2 is ANQGSEA in the germline V gene. The CDR3 reads CSVASGRAAVEQYL. CDR3 DNA sequence: TGCAGCGTTGCGAGCGGGAGGGCCGCAGTCGAGCAGTACTTG.

The chain recombines TRBV29-1 with TRBJ2-7; 14 bases fit TRBD2. CDR1 SQVTM and CDR2 ANQGSEA come from the germline V gene. The CDR3 has 14 amino acids. V gave up 5 bases and J gave up 3 bases; unmatched junction bases: 3. In DNA form, the CDR3 reads TGCAGCGTTAGAGGACTAGCGGGAGGCTACGAGCAGTACTTC. Its translation: CSVRGLAGGYEQYF.

In this sample, this clonotype turned up many times. The chain is built from TRBV29-1 and TRBJ2-5; 7 bases agree with TRBD2. The CDR3 runs to 15 residues. J gave up 1 base and V 6 bases, and 11 bases lay outside the gene matches. From germline, CDR1 is SQVTM and CDR2 ANQGSEA. CDR3 in DNA: TGCAGCGTCCGGTCGACTGGGACTATCCAAGAGACCCAGTACTTC. The encoded protein is CSVRSTGTIQETQYF. The full variable domain, rest sourced from reference TRBV29-1 and TRBJ2-5, is SAVISQKPSRDICQRGTSLTIQCQVDSQVTMMFWYRQQPGQSLTLIATANQGSEATYESGFVIDKFPISRPNLTFSTLTVSNMSPEDSSIYLCSVRSTGTIQETQYFGPGTRLLVL.

This clonotype was counted at least ten times. The chain uses TRBV11-2 and TRBJ2-2, with a possible D match to TRBD2 (6 bases). The V and J ends lost 6 bases and 4 bases respectively, with 12 bases between them. This CDR3 spans 14 amino acids. The germline gives CDR1 SGHAT, CDR2 FQNNGV. The CDR3 DNA is TGTGCCAGCAGTCGGAGGGGTGGCACCGGGGAGCTGTTTTTT. It encodes CASSRRGGTGELFF.

At least ten counts were recorded for this clonotype. V usage is TRBV29-1 and J usage is TRBJ2-5, with 7 nucleotides matching TRBD1. The CDR3 covers 13 residues. J lost 5 bases, V lost 7 bases, and 10 bases had no gene match. Germline CDR1 reads SQVTM; CDR2 reads ANQGSEA. CDR3: CSARWDSRETQYF. CDR3 in DNA: TGCAGCGCTCGGTGGGACAGCCGGGAGACCCAGTACTTC.

This clonotype occurred a few times. The chain carries TRBV9 and TRBJ2-2, with D possibly TRBD1 on 6 matching bases. Trimming pared 3 bases from V and 0 bases from J, leaving 18 bases between. Germline V gene data show CDR1 as SGDLS and CDR2 as YYNGEE. The length of the CDR3 is 18 residues. The CDR3 sequence: CASSAPNRVLANTGELFF. The CDR3 coding sequence is TGTGCCAGCAGCGCACCCAACAGGGTCCTGGCGAACACCGGGGAGCTGTTTTTT.

This clonotype appeared a few times. CDR3 sequence: CAWSVRGGHTDTQYF. The CDR3 DNA follows: TGTGCCTGGAGTGTACGCGGGGGGCACACAGATACGCAGTATTTT. The rearrangement uses TRBV30 and TRBJ2-3; 8 positions match TRBD2. Trimming removed 0 bases from V and 2 bases from J; junction bases left unmatched: 4. CDR1 is GTSNPN, CDR2 SVGIG, per germline (reference sequence). The CDR3 is made up of 15 amino acids.

This clonotype showed up just a few times. The chain combines TRBV4-2 with TRBJ2-5, with D perhaps being TRBD1 or TRBD2 (5 bases each). V was clipped by 1 base and J by 4 bases, with 10 bases between them. Per germline, CDR1 LGHNA and CDR2 YNFKEQ. The CDR3 length is 14 residues. The CDR3 loop is CASSQAGGTETQYF. CDR3 nucleotides: TGTGCCAGCAGCCAAGCTGGGGGAACAGAGACCCAGTACTTC.

This clonotype showed up just a few times. The rearrangement links TRBV6-5 to TRBJ2-7; TRBD1 agrees at 8 bases. Germline assignment: CDR1 MNHEY and CDR2 SVGAGI. The CDR3 length is 15 residues. Losses at the gene ends were 5 bases for V and 2 bases for J; bases not matched to a gene: 8. CDR3 sequence reads: CASSTGQGRTYEQYF. Written as DNA, the CDR3 is TGTGCCAGCAGTACCGGACAGGGACGTACCTACGAGCAGTACTTC.

This clonotype was observed at least ten times. The chain is built from TRBV5-1 and TRBJ1-5; D ambiguous. Looked up from germline, CDR1 is SGHRS and CDR2 is YFSETQ. This CDR3 has 14 residues. V lost 4 bases and J lost 4, with 12 bases in between. CDR3 in DNA: TGCGCCAGCAGCCCGTTCGATCGGAATCAGCCCCAGCATTTT. It encodes CASSPFDRNQPQHF. Supplemented by reference TRBV5-1 and TRBJ1-5, the full variable domain reads KAGVTQTPRYLIKTRGQQVTLSCSPISGHRSVSWYQQTPGQGLQFLFEYFSETQRNKGNFPGRFSGRQFSNSRSEMNVSTLELGDSALYLCASSPFDRNQPQHFGDGTRLSIL.

This clonotype showed up many times. This chain joins TRBV20-1 and TRBJ2-7; 8 positions agree with TRBD2. The length of the CDR3 is 13 residues. CDR1 DFQATT and CDR2 SNEGSKA come from the germline V gene (reference sequence). The CDR3 protein is CSLLGGGSYEQYF. The CDR3 DNA sequence: TGCAGCCTCCTCGGGGGGGGTTCCTACGAGCAGTACTTC.

The rearrangement joins TRBV19 to TRBJ1-2; no definite D call. The CDR3 has 13 residues. Trimming shortened V by 3 bases and J by 2 bases, and 7 bases separated the two germline ends. Germline lookup yields CDR1 LNHDA and CDR2 SQIVND (reference sequence). The CDR3 DNA reads TGTGCCAGTAGTATTCGTGGAAACTATGGCTACACCTTC. Amino acids: CASSIRGNYGYTF.

This clonotype was detected only a few times. The CDR3 coding sequence is TGCGCCAGCAGTGATAGTAGGCCGGGGACCCAGTACTTC. Protein product: CASSDSRPGTQYF. V and J are TRBV10-2 and TRBJ2-5; D is ambiguous. The V end was cut by 3 bases, the J end by 7 bases, with 12 bases between. CDR3 size: 13 residues. Germline V gives CDR1 WSHSY, CDR2 SAAADI.

This clonotype was detected many times. The chain couples TRBV5-1 to TRBJ1-2; 7 nucleotides align to TRBD1. Germline V gene data show CDR1 as SGHRS and CDR2 as YFSETQ. The CDR3 has 15 amino acids. V lost 5 bases and J lost 1; bases outside the gene matches: 8. The CDR3 nucleotides read TGCGCCAGCAGGCTCAGGGGGGATCATAACTATGGCTACACCTTC. It yields the protein CASRLRGDHNYGYTF.

This clonotype was detected ten times or more. This chain connects TRBV27 to TRBJ1-5; D is perhaps TRBD1 (6 bases). This CDR3 region has 14 residues. Germline CDR1 reads MNHEY; CDR2 reads SMNVEV (reference sequence). Trimming cost V 4 bases and J 6 bases, with 13 bases left between them. CDR3 DNA sequence: TGTGCCAGCAGTTGGAGGGGGTGGGTTCAGCCCCAGCATTTT. Residues: CASSWRGWVQPQHF.

This clonotype was detected ten times or more. The chain is built from TRBV12-3 or TRBV12-4 and TRBJ1-5; 9 nucleotides agree with TRBD1. The CDR3 totals 14 residues. V lost 6 bases and J lost 7; bases outside the gene matches: 7. The DNA for the CDR3 is TGTGCCAGCAGCCCAACAGGGGGCGGGCAGCCCCAGCATTTT. This sequence encodes CASSPTGGGQPQHF.

At least ten counts were recorded for this clonotype. The gene calls are TRBV29-1 and TRBJ2-7, with 12 nucleotides matching TRBD2. V lost 5 bases and J lost 2; bases outside the gene matches: 7. The CDR3 is 15 residues long. The germline CDR1 and CDR2 sequences are SQVTM and ANQGSEA. CDR3 residues: CSVRHGLAGTYEQYF. Written as DNA, the CDR3 is TGCAGCGTTCGCCACGGACTAGCGGGGACCTACGAGCAGTACTTC.

Ten or more counts support this clonotype. This chain connects TRBV29-1 to TRBJ2-5; no clear D. Germline V gene data show CDR1 as SQVTM and CDR2 as ANQGSEA. Deletions cut 3 bases from V and 5 bases from J, with 7 bases between. This CDR3 comprises 11 residues. CDR3 region: CSVEHMETQYF. In DNA, the CDR3 is TGCAGCGTTGAGCATATGGAGACCCAGTACTTC.

This clonotype was observed many times. CDR3 sequence: CASYHRGASYEQYF. In DNA, the CDR3 is TGTGCCAGTTACCACAGGGGAGCCTCCTACGAGCAGTACTTC. This rearrangement joins TRBV19 to TRBJ2-7; 7 bases match TRBD1. V dropped 8 bases and J dropped 0; count of bases not matched to a gene: 7. The CDR3 sequence is 14 residues long. Germline V gives CDR1 LNHDA, CDR2 SQIVND (reference sequence).

This clonotype was found many times. The genes are TRBV30 and TRBJ1-2; D gene uncertain. V gave up 5 bases and J gave up 3 bases, with 28 bases separating them. The CDR3 contains 18 residues. Per germline, CDR1 GTSNPN and CDR2 SVGIG (reference sequence). The CDR3 DNA reads as TGTGCCTGGGGTTCATCCGTCCCAAGCAGGCGGAATTACTATGGCTACACCTTC. Translating it yields CAWGSSVPSRRNYYGYTF.